This T cell receptor (beta chain) was documented in a study of blood T cell repertoires in COVID-19. Study-level background: The cDNA or gDNA used as material had been derived from T cells, B-cell-depleted T cells, or PBMCs.

Note on this clone: One junction end disagrees with the germline gene, perhaps due to a read error.

In the authors' methods: The assay estimated nucleated cells by amplifying reference gene primers. Only in-frame clones appear in the TCRdb table, and some are missing; sequencing was by immunoSEQ multiplex PCR. V, J and clone size were drawn from that table, and D and trimming were deduced from the DNA. The data contain under 300,000 clones, about four fifths of them singletons. Germline V gives CDR1 MNHNS, CDR2 SASEGT. The CDR3 extends over 13 amino acids. The TCR originated in a man aged 25-45 years who had recovered from COVID-19. The sample consisted of peripheral blood. The chain links TRBV6-1 to TRBJ2-3; TRBD1 matches 7 bases. The CDR3 DNA sequence: TGTGCCAGCAGTGAAGGGGGGACAGTTACGCAGTATTTT. The encoded protein is CASSEGGTVTQYF.